This is a list of T cell receptor beta chains from one sample in a study of T-cell memory formation after mild COVID-19. TCRdb analysed the 5' RACE reads with MiXCR anew, one entry per CDR3 protein. The table has 65,000 to 95,000 distinct CDR3 sequences, over 10% seen once; the top ten hold around 41%. The sequencing input was PBMCs or a T cell subset sorted from them (not recorded which). Receptors originate from a man aged 18 to 30 who had mild COVID-19 (a few samples of this study predate the infection). Cell type and time point are not known. The CDR3 runs from the conserved cysteine through the conserved F or W. A D gene is named only where the DNA matches it firmly. The size entry is marked missing in some rows and otherwise reads once, few, many or a size class.

d_call clone_size j_call v_call cdr3_aa cdr3_nt
- - TRBJ1-5 TRBV6-1 CASRQWDQPQHF TGTGCCAGCAGGCAGTGGGATCAGCCCCAGCATTTT
- few TRBJ2-7 TRBV20-1 CSARDRHTYEQYF TGCAGTGCTAGAGACAGGCATACCTACGAGCAGTACTTC
- many TRBJ2-2 TRBV25-1 CASSGQGSWLGTGELFF TGTGCCAGCAGTGGGCAGGGAAGTTGGTTGGGGACCGGGGAGCTGTTTTTT
TRBD2 few TRBJ2-1 TRBV9 CASSERTSGVSDEQFF TGTGCCAGCAGCGAGAGGACTAGCGGGGTTTCGGATGAGCAGTTCTTC
TRBD2 - TRBJ2-3 TRBV4-1 CASSQASGGGTDTQYF TGCGCCAGCAGCCAAGCTAGCGGGGGGGGCACAGATACGCAGTATTTT
TRBD1 - TRBJ1-1 TRBV7-2 CASSFYRGRNTEAFF TGTGCCAGCAGCTTCTACAGGGGAAGGAACACTGAAGCTTTCTTT
TRBD1 many TRBJ2-3 TRBV4-1 CASSHRDRASTDTQYF TGCGCCAGCAGCCATCGGGACAGGGCTAGCACAGATACGCAGTATTTT
- - TRBJ2-2 TRBV20-1 CSALAGGELFF TGCAGTGCTCTCGCCGGGGGGGAGCTGTTTTTT
- - TRBJ2-3 TRBV2 CASSEGGADTQYF TGTGCCAGCAGTGAGGGTGGTGCAGATACGCAGTATTTT
TRBD2 - TRBJ2-5 TRBV4-1 CSSSPAGLAVQETQYF TGCTCCAGCAGCCCGGCGGGACTAGCGGTCCAAGAGACCCAGTACTTC
- - TRBJ2-3 TRBV6-5 CASSYEASTDTQYF TGTGCCAGCAGTTACGAGGCAAGCACAGATACGCAGTATTTT
TRBD1 - TRBJ1-1 TRBV6-2/TRBV6-3 CASRRTGGDTEAFF TGTGCCAGCAGAAGGACAGGGGGAGACACTGAAGCTTTCTTT
- - TRBJ1-1 TRBV11-2 CASSLQGSAFF TGTGCCAGCAGCCTGCAGGGGTCCGCTTTCTTT
- - TRBJ2-1 TRBV7-6 CASSLANSYNEQFF TGTGCCAGCAGCTTAGCTAACAGCTACAATGAGCAGTTCTTC
TRBD1 - TRBJ1-5 TRBV5-5 CASSPRGQGWNQPQHF TGTGCCAGCAGCCCCCGAGGACAGGGTTGGAATCAGCCCCAGCATTTT
TRBD1 many TRBJ1-4 TRBV4-3 CASSQAPGTGNEKLFF TGCGCCAGCAGCCAAGCCCCCGGGACAGGGAATGAAAAACTGTTTTTT
- - TRBJ2-1 TRBV15 CATSRTRNVGDEQFF TGTGCCACCAGCAGGACCAGGAACGTGGGCGATGAGCAGTTCTTC
TRBD2 - TRBJ2-2 TRBV2 CASSDLGLAGGPTGELFF TGTGCCAGCAGTGACCTCGGACTAGCGGGGGGGCCCACCGGGGAGCTGTTTTTT
- - TRBJ2-2 TRBV24-1 CATGPANTGELFF TGTGCCACCGGCCCAGCGAACACCGGGGAGCTGTTTTTT
- - TRBJ2-6 TRBV7-9 CASSRPGLNVLTF TGTGCCAGCAGTCGCCCCGGGCTTAACGTCCTGACTTTC
TRBD2 - TRBJ2-2 TRBV2 CASSFSGGTAGELFF TGTGCCAGCAGTTTCAGCGGGGGCACGGCCGGGGAGCTGTTTTTT
- few TRBJ1-1 TRBV10-3 CAISDGGTAEAFF TGTGCCATCAGTGATGGGGGAACGGCTGAAGCTTTCTTT
- - TRBJ1-2 TRBV12-3/TRBV12-4 CASSYLNYGYTF TGTGCCAGCAGCTACCTTAACTATGGCTACACCTTC
TRBD2 - TRBJ2-3 TRBV4-1 CASSQVGTSGRTDTQYF TGCGCCAGCAGCCAAGTAGGGACTAGCGGGAGGACAGATACGCAGTATTTT
- few TRBJ2-2 TRBV29-1 CSVEQGNAGELFF TGCAGTGTGGAGCAGGGGAACGCCGGGGAGCTGTTTTTT
TRBD2 many TRBJ2-1 TRBV7-9 CASSGWAGTSIEQFF TGTGCCAGCAGCGGTTGGGCCGGGACTAGCATTGAGCAGTTCTTC
- few TRBJ2-1 TRBV5-4 CASSLFGSVNEQFF TGTGCCAGCAGCTTGTTTGGTTCGGTTAATGAGCAGTTCTTC
TRBD2 many TRBJ2-1 TRBV14 CASGGLYNEQFF TGTGCCTCGGGGGGACTATACAATGAGCAGTTCTTC
- - TRBJ2-2 TRBV12-3/TRBV12-4 CASRGSHSNTGELFF TGTGCCAGCAGGGGGTCCCACTCGAACACCGGGGAGCTGTTTTTT
TRBD2 few TRBJ2-3 TRBV4-1 CASSQELPGLAGVDTQYF TGCGCCAGCAGCCAAGAGCTACCTGGACTAGCGGGGGTAGATACGCAGTATTTT
TRBD1 - TRBJ2-5 TRBV20-1 CSARYRDRGRETQYF TGCAGTGCTAGATACCGGGACAGGGGGCGTGAGACCCAGTACTTC
- - TRBJ2-7 TRBV4-3 CASSQDRQLHPFFF TGCGCCAGCAGCCAAGATCGACAGCTTCACCCTTTCTTCTTC
- many TRBJ1-2 TRBV29-1 CSSEAGDDYGYTF TGCAGCTCGGAGGCAGGGGATGACTATGGCTACACCTTC
- - TRBJ1-6 TRBV4-1 CASSQSGLSSYNSPLHF TGCGCCAGCAGCCAGTCGGGGCTCAGCTCCTATAATTCACCCCTCCACTTT
TRBD1 few TRBJ2-1 TRBV9 CASSVGGQPYNEQFF TGTGCCAGCAGCGTAGGGGGACAGCCCTACAATGAGCAGTTCTTC
TRBD1 - TRBJ1-2 TRBV6-5 CASSSGGPYYGYTF TGTGCCAGCAGTTCAGGGGGCCCTTACTATGGCTACACCTTC
- few TRBJ2-3 TRBV7-9 CASSSVADTQYF TGTGCCAGCAGCTCGGTTGCAGATACGCAGTATTTT
- few TRBJ2-5 TRBV12-3/TRBV12-4 CASSGDSPETQYF TGTGCCAGCAGCGGGGACTCCCCGGAGACCCAGTACTTC
- - TRBJ1-4 TRBV4-3 CASSQEATSLEKLFF TGCGCCAGCAGCCAAGAGGCGACCTCTCTCGAAAAACTGTTTTTT
TRBD2 many TRBJ2-1 TRBV7-2 CASSQGLAGAHEQFF TGTGCCAGCAGCCAGGGACTAGCGGGGGCACATGAGCAGTTCTTC
- - TRBJ1-5 TRBV7-2 CASSGTASMGIAIRQPQHF TGTGCCAGCAGCGGTACGGCATCAATGGGTATAGCAATCCGTCAGCCCCAGCATTTT
TRBD1 few TRBJ1-1 TRBV7-9 CASSSPGGADTEAFF TGTGCCAGCAGCTCTCCAGGGGGCGCAGACACTGAAGCTTTCTTT
TRBD2 - TRBJ2-4 TRBV28 CASSPLGDLAGNIQYF TGTGCCAGCAGTCCCCTGGGGGACTTAGCGGGGAACATTCAGTACTTC
- many TRBJ2-3 TRBV7-9 CASSLGLDTQYF TGTGCCAGCAGCTTAGGGCTAGATACGCAGTATTTT
TRBD2 many TRBJ2-3 TRBV7-8 CASSHPRVAGGGTDTQYF TGTGCCAGCAGCCACCCCCGGGTCGCGGGGGGTGGAACAGATACGCAGTATTTT
- - TRBJ2-1 TRBV15 CATSRDSSSYNEQFF TGTGCCACCAGCAGGGACTCGAGCTCCTACAATGAGCAGTTCTTC
TRBD2 - TRBJ2-1 TRBV7-6 CASSSTSGGANEQFF TGTGCCAGCAGCTCGACTAGCGGGGGGGCGAATGAGCAGTTCTTC
- - TRBJ2-7 TRBV28 CASSRMNARYEQYF TGTGCCAGCAGCAGAATGAACGCAAGGTACGAGCAGTACTTC
- - TRBJ1-2 TRBV6-6 CASSYLDGNYGYTF TGTGCCAGCAGTTACTTGGACGGCAACTATGGCTACACCTTC
TRBD2 - TRBJ2-3 TRBV6-1 CASSDPWVAGVSDTQYF TGTGCCAGCAGTGATCCCTGGGTAGCGGGGGTATCAGATACGCAGTATTTT
- few TRBJ2-3 TRBV5-6 CASSFRLLETDTQYF TGTGCCAGCAGCTTCAGACTCCTCGAGACAGATACGCAGTATTTT
TRBD2 many TRBJ2-1 TRBV5-8 CASSPILAGGQDEQFF TGTGCCAGCAGCCCTATATTAGCGGGGGGGCAGGATGAGCAGTTCTTC
- - TRBJ2-1 TRBV27 CASSIGHEQFF TGTGCCAGCAGCATCGGGCATGAGCAGTTCTTC